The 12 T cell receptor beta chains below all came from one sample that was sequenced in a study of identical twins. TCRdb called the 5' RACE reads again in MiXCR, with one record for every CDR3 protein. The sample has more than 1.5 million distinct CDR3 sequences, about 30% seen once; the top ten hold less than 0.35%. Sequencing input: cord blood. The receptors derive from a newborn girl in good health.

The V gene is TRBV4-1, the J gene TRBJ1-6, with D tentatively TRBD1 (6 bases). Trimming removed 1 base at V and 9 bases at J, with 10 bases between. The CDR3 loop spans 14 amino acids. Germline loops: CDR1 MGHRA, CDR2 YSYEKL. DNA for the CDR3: TGCGCCAGCAGCCAAGGACAGGTTGTTTCACCCCTCCACTTT. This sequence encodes CASSQGQVVSPLHF.

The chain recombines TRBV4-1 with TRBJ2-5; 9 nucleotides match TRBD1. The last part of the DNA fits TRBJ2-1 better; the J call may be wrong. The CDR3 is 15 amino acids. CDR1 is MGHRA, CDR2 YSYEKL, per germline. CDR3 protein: CASSRFYRGQETQFF. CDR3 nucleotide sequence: TGCGCCAGCAGCCGCTTTTACAGGGGGCAAGAGACCCAGTTCTTC.

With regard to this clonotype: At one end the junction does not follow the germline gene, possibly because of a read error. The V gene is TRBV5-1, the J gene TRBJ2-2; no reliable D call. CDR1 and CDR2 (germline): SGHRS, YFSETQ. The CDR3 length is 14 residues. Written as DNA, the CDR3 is TGTGCCAGCAGTCTGGACGGGAACACCGGGGAGCTGTTTTTT. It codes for CASSLDGNTGELFF.

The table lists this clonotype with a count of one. CDR3 DNA sequence: TGTGCCAGCAGTTTATGGACAGGGAGGGACACTGAAGCTTTCTTT. Protein sequence: CASSLWTGRDTEAFF. The rearrangement links TRBV28 to TRBJ1-1; 7 bases agree with TRBD1. Germline lookup yields CDR1 MDHEN and CDR2 SYDVKM. V was clipped by 0 bases and J by 3 bases; unmatched bases: 4. This CDR3 is built from 15 residues. Filled out from reference TRBV28 and TRBJ1-1, the complete variable domain reads DVKVTQSSRYLVKRTGEKVFLECVQDMDHENMFWYRQDPGLGLRLIYFSYDVKMKEKGDIPEGYSVSREKKERFSLILESASTNQTSMYLCASSLWTGRDTEAFFGQGTRLTVV.

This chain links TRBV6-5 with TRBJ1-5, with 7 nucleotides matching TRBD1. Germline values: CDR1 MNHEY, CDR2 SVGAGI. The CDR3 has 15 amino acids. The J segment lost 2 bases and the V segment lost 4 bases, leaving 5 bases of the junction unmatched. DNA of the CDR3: TGTGCCAGCAGTTGGGACAGTAAAGGCAATCAGCCCCAGCATTTT. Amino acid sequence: CASSWDSKGNQPQHF.

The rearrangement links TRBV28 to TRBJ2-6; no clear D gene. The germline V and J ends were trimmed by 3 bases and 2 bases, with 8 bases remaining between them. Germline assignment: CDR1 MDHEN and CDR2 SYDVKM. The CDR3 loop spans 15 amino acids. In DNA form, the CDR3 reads TGTGCCAGCAGTTTCGCCATCGCTGGGGCCAACGTCCTGACTTTC. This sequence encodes CASSFAIAGANVLTF. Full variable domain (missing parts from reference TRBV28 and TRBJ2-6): DVKVTQSSRYLVKRTGEKVFLECVQDMDHENMFWYRQDPGLGLRLIYFSYDVKMKEKGDIPEGYSVSREKKERFSLILESASTNQTSMYLCASSFAIAGANVLTFGAGSRLTVL.

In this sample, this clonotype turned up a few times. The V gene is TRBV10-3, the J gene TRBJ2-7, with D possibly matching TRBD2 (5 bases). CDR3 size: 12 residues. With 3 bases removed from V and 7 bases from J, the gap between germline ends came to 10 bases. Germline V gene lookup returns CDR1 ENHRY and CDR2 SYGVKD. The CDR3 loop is CAISDFRDEQYF. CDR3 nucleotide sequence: TGTGCCATCAGTGATTTCCGGGATGAGCAGTACTTC.

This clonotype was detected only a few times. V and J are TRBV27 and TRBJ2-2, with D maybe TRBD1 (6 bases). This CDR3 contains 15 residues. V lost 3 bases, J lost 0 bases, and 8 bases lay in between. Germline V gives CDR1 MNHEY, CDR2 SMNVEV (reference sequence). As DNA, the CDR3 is TGTGCCAGCAGTTTTTACAGGGCGAACACCGGGGAGCTGTTTTTT. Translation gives CASSFYRANTGELFF.

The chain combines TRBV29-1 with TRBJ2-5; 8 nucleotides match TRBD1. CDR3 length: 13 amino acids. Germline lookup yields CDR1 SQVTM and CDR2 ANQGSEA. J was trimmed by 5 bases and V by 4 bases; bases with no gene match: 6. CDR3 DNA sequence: TGCAGCGTTGTAGACAGGGGAAGGGAGACCCAGTACTTC. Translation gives CSVVDRGRETQYF. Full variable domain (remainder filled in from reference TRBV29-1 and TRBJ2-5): SAVISQKPSRDICQRGTSLTIQCQVDSQVTMMFWYRQQPGQSLTLIATANQGSEATYESGFVIDKFPISRPNLTFSTLTVSNMSPEDSSIYLCSVVDRGRETQYFGPGTRLLVL.

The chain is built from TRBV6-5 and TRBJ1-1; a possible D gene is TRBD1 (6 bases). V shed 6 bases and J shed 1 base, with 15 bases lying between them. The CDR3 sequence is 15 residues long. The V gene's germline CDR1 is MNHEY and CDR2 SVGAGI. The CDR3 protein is CASRPQGRGNTEAFF. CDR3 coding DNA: TGTGCCAGCAGACCCCAGGGGCGTGGGAACACTGAAGCTTTCTTT.

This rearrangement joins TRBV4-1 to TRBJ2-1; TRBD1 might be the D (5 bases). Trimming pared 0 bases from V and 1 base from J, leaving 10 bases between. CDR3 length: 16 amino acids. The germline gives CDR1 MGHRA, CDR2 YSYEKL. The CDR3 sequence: CASSQDWRTSYNEQFF. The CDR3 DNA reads TGCGCCAGCAGCCAAGATTGGCGGACATCCTACAATGAGCAGTTCTTC.

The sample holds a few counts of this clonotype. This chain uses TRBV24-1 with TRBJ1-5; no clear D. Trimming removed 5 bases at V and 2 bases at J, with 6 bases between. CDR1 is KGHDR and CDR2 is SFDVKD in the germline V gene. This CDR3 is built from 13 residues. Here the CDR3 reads CATSVGGNQPQHF. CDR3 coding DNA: TGTGCCACCAGTGTGGGAGGCAATCAGCCCCAGCATTTT.